This TCR beta chain was sequenced in a study of T cells in Graves' hyperthyroidism and ophthalmopathy. Study at large: Peripheral blood samples were taken at initial diagnosis, prior to any treatment.

Over 18 months, lack of ophthalmopathy progression marked Graves' hyperthyroidism as stable. Every diagnosis used clinical symptoms, serum thyroxine and TRAb, thyroid ultrasound and orbital computed tomography. Isolation of PBMCs was performed on 8.5 to 10 ml fresh peripheral blood. Ten or more counts support this clonotype. The TCR beta CDR3 regions underwent amplification using RNA transcripts as the source. The study used the HTBI primer set for a first-round RT-PCR of the TCR CDR3. Each CDR3 protein is one row after TCRdb ran MiXCR on the multiplex PCR reads. The sample yields some 620,000 distinct CDR3 sequences, 15% to 20% seen once. Trimming took off 2 bases at V and 9 bases at J, with 5 bases between the two ends. CDR3 length equals 11 residues. CDR1 and CDR2 from the germline V gene are SGHTA and FQGNSA.

This chain uses TRBV7-2 with TRBJ2-4, with D unclear. Material: blood. The sequence derives from a woman between 25 and 40 years old with Graves' hyperthyroidism. CDR3 sequence (DNA): TGTGCCAGCAGCTTATTTGGCATTCAGTACTTC. Translation: CASSLFGIQYF.